The subject of this entry is one TCR beta chain. This clonotype has at least ten counts. Its antigen remains undetermined. Base-call qualities are not available, and no considerably larger clone is one nucleotide away. The receptor library was made with 5' RACE. Instrument used: Illumina HiSeq 2500. A second PCR of about 6 to 11 cycles was performed with a sample-barcoded 5' primer and a J-beta primer mix. A unique molecular identifier was introduced onto each TCR beta cDNA molecule by a template-switch 5' adaptor carrying 12 random nucleotides. Each sample yielded at least 3 million CDR3-containing paired-end reads. The Mint cDNA synthesis kit, primed by a TRBC-specific oligonucleotide, was used to synthesize first-strand cDNA from all RNA. After uracil-DNA glycosylase treatment, a first 18-cycle PCR used universal primers M1SS and BC2_uni_R on all cDNA. On the study's bioinformatics: For normalization, 1 million high-quality reads were randomly selected from each sample, with every read carrying a distinct molecular identifier. Reads with shared molecular identifiers were discarded instead of being binned into consensus sequences. MiTCR, run with a Q25 quality threshold and the strictest error-elimination algorithm, handled CDR3 identification, clonotype clustering and error correction. A nonparametric unseen species model with Euler transformation was used to estimate lower-bound total TCR beta diversity. TCRdb reprocessing: public reads trimmed at Q25 with fastp, clones called with MiXCR, in-frame beta chains kept. A single entry per CDR3 protein holds the most common genes and DNA from its merged rows. V and J calls and clone size were set by TCRdb, not the authors. For this sample there are 630,000 or so distinct CDR3 sequences; about a third appear just once. Together, the top ten hold 15% of the sample.

This sample is part of a study of blood T cells in healthy people across ages (dated by TCRdb to about 2015). In terms of the full investigation: Template switching captured roughly one uniquely barcoded TCR beta cDNA molecule per two T cells in model experiments. To track age-related changes in TCR beta repertoire diversity, the study relied on deep sequencing normalized with unique cDNA molecular identifiers. Using the same blood draw, the study looked at two additional independent replicas of 1 million unique cDNA reads for two donors, one aged 18 to 30 and the other aged 80 or older. Donors of different ages were randomly distributed across sequencing lanes to avoid experimental bias. Donors were grouped into four age groups: young (average roughly 16 years), middle-aged (less than 40), aged (over 55) and long-lived (around 80). Broad study findings and their caveats: Bulk unsorted PBMC profiling prevented conclusive comparison of naive and antigen-experienced compartments. Estimates of total diversity based on one million sequenced T cells were considered lower bounds and underestimates. There was a strong correlation between observed TCR beta diversity and the percentage of naive T cells measured by flow cytometry. As age increased, observed TCR beta diversity per million T cells dropped in a roughly linear way, and a significant reduction was already evident by age about 40. Because donor CMV infection status was unknown, age-related changes in expanded clonotypes were potentially confounded. Compared with the aged group, more naive CD4+ T cells, fewer expanded clones and increased TCR diversity were shown by the long-lived group, suggesting age selection.

Donors were around 37 systemically healthy Caucasian individuals from Russia aged 6 to 90 years. Each donor gave ten milliliters of peripheral blood, collected into EDTA-treated Vacutainer tubes. Ficoll-Paque density-gradient centrifugation was used to isolate PBMCs, with at least 6.5 million per sample. Total RNA was extracted from PBMCs with Trizol reagent, with at least 5 micrograms obtained per sample. The percentages of naive CD45RAhigh/CD27high T cells were determined by flow cytometry on a PBMC aliquot from every donor. CDR1 and CDR2 are read off the germline V gene as SGHTA and FQGNSA. Inclusive of the bounding cysteine and phenylalanine, the CDR3 is 14 residues long. Just CDR3 DNA is preserved here, 42 bases in frame from base 1. The germline V and J ends show losses of 4 bases and 6 bases respectively, and no gene match explains 7 bases of the junction.

The rearrangement combines TRBV7-2 with TRBJ2-5; 8 middle bases align to TRBD2. The TCR comes from a woman aged 80 or older in good health. Donor details come from another sample of the same person, matched by shared clones. The sequencing input was blood. The CDR3 here reads CASSSGGAIKTQYF. The nucleotide sequence is given as TGTGCCAGCAGCTCGGGGGGGGCGATCAAGACCCAGTACTTC.